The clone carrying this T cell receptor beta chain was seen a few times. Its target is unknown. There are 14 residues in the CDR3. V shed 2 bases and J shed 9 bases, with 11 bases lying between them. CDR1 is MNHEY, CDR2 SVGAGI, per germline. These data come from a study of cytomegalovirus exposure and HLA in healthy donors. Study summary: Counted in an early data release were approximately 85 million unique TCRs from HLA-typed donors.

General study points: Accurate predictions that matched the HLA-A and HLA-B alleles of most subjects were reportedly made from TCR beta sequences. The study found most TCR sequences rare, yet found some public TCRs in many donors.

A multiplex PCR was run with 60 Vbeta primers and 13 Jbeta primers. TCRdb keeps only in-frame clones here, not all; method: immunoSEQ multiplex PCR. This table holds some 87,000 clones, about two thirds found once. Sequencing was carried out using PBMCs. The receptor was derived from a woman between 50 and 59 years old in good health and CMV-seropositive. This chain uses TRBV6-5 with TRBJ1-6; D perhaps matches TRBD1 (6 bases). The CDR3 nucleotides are TGTGCCAGCAGTTACGAAACAGGGACTTCACCCCTCCACTTT. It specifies CASSYETGTSPLHF.